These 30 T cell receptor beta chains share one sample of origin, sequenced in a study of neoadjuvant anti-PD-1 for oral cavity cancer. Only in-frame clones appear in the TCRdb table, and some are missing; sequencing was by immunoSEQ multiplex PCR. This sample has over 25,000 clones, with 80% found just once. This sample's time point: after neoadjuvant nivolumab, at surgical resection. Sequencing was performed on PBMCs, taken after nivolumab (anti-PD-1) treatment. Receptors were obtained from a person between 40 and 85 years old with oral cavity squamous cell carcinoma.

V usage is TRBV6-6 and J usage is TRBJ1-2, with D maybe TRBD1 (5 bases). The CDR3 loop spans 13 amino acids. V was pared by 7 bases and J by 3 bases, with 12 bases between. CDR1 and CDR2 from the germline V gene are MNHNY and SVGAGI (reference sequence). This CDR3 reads CASTQARDYGYTF. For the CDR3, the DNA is TGTGCCAGCACACAGGCTAGGGACTATGGCTACACCTTC.

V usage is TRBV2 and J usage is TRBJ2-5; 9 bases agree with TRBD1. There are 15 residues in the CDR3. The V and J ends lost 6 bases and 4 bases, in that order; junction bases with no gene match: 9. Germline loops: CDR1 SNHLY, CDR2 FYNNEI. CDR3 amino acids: CASSRDTGGGETQYF. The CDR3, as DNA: TGTGCCAGCAGCAGAGACACAGGGGGCGGAGAGACCCAGTACTTC.

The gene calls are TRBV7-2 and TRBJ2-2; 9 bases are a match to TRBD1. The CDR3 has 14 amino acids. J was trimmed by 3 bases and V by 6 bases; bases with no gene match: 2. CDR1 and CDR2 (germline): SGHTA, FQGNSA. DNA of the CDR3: TGTGCCAGCAGGACAGGGGGGTACACCGGGGAGCTGTTTTTT. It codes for CASRTGGYTGELFF.

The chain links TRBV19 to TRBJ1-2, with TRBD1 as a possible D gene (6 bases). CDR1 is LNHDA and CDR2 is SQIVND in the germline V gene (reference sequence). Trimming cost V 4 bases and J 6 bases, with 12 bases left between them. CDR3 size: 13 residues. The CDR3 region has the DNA TGTGCCAGTAGTAGAGGCAGGGGCGATGGCTACACCTTC. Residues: CASSRGRGDGYTF.

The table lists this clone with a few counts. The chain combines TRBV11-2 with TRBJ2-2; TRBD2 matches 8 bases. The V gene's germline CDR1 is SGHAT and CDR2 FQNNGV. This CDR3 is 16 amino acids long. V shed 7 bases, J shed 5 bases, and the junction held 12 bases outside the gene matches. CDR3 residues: CASNRDSGGLTGELFF. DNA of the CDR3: TGTGCCAGCAACCGGGATTCGGGGGGGCTGACCGGGGAGCTGTTTTTT.

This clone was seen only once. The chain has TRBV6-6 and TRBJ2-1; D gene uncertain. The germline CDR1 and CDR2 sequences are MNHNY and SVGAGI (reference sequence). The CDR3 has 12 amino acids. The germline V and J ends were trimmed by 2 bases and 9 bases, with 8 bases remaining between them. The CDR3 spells CASSYPAGEQFF. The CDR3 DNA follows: TGTGCCAGCAGTTACCCGGCAGGTGAGCAGTTCTTC.

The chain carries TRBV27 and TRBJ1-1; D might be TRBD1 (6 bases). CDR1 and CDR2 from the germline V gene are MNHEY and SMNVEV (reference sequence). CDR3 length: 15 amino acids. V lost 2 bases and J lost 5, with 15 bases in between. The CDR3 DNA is TGTGCCAGCAGTTTAAGGGGGTTGATTTTGACTGAAGCTTTCTTT. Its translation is CASSLRGLILTEAFF.

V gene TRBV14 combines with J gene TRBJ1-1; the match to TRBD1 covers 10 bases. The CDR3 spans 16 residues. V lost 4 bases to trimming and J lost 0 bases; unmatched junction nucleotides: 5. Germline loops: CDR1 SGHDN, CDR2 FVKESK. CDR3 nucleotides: TGTGCCAGCAGCCCCGACAGGGGGCGCATGAACACTGAAGCTTTCTTT. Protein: CASSPDRGRMNTEAFF.

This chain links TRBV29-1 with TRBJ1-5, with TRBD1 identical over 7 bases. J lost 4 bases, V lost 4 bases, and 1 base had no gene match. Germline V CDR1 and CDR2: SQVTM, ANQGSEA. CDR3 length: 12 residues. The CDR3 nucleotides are TGCAGCGTTGGGACAGGTAATCAGCCCCAGCATTTT. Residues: CSVGTGNQPQHF.

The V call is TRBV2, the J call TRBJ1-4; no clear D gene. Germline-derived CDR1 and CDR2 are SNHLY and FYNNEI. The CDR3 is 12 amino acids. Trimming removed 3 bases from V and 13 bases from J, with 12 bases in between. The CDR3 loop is CASSEGPRTLFF. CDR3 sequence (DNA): TGTGCCAGCAGTGAGGGCCCCCGCACACTGTTTTTT.

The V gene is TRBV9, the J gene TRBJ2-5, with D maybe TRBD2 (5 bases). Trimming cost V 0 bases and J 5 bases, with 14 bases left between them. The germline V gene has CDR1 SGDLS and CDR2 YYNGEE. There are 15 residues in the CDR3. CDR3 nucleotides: TGTGCCAGCAGCGTAGAGGCCTCGCGCGGGGAGACCCAGTACTTC. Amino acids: CASSVEASRGETQYF.

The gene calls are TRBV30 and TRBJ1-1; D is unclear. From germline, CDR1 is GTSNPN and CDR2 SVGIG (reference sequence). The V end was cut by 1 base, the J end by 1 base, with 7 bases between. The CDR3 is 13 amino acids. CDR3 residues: CAWSGRGNTEAFF. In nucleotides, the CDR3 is TGTGCCTGGAGTGGCCGGGGGAACACTGAAGCTTTCTTT.

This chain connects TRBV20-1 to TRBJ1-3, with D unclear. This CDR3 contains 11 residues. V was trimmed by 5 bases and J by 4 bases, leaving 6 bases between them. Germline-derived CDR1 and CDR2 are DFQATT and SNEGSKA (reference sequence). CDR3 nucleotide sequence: TGCAGTGCTTACCAGGGAAACACCATATATTTT. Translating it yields CSAYQGNTIYF.

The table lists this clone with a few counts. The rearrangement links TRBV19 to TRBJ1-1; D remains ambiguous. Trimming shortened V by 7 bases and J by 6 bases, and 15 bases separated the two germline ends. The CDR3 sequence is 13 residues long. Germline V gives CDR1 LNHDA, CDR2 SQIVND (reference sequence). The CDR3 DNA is TGTGCCAGTATCACGAACCGGGCCTCTGAAGCTTTCTTT. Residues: CASITNRASEAFF.

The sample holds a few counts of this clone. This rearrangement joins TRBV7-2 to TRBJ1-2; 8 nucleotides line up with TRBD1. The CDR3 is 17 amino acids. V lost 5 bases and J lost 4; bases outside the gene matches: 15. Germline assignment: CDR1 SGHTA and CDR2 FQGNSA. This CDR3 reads CASSPGSGGAGSYGYTF. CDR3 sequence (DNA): TGTGCCAGCAGCCCGGGGTCAGGGGGCGCTGGGAGCTATGGCTACACCTTC.

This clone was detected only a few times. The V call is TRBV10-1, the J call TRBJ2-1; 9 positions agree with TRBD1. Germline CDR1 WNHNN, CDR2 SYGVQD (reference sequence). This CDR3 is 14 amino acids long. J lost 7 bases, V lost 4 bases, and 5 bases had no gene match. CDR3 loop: CASSADRGRNEQFF. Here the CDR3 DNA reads TGCGCCAGCAGTGCGGACAGGGGAAGGAATGAGCAGTTCTTC.

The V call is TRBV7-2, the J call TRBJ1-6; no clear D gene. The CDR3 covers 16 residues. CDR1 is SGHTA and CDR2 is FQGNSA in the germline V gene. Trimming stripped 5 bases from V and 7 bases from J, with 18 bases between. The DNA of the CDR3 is TGTGCCAGCAGCCCAGACGTCCCCGTGGGGAATTCACCCCTCCACTTT. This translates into CASSPDVPVGNSPLHF.

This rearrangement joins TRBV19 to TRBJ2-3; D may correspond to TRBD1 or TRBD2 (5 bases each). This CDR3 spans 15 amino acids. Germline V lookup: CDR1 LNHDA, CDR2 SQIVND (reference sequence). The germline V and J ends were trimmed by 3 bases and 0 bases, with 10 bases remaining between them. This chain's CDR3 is CASSMLRGSTDTQYF. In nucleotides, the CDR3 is TGTGCCAGTAGTATGTTGAGGGGTAGCACAGATACGCAGTATTTT.

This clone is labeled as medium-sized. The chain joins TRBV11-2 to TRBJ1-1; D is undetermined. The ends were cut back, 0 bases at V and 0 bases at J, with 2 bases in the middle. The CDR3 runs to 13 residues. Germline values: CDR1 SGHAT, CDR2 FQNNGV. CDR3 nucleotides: TGTGCCAGCAGCTTAGATGTGAACACTGAAGCTTTCTTT. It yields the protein CASSLDVNTEAFF.

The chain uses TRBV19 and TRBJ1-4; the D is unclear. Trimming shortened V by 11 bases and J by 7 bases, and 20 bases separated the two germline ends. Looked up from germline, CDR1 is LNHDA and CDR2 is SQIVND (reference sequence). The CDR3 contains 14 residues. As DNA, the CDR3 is TGTGCCTCAAAGAGGGCAGGCGGTCTTGAAAAACTGTTTTTT. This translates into CASKRAGGLEKLFF.

The CDR3 protein is CASSSPHTGELFF. CDR3 in DNA: TGTGCCAGCAGCTCGCCACACACCGGGGAGCTGTTTTTT. The chain has TRBV7-2 and TRBJ2-2, with D uncertain. The V end was cut by 4 bases, the J end by 3 bases, with 6 bases between. This CDR3 has 13 amino acids. The germline V gene encodes CDR1 SGHTA and CDR2 FQGNSA.

DNA of the CDR3: TGTGCCAGCAGCCCTATGGACCGCAGCCCTAACTATGGCTACACCTTC. It is translated as CASSPMDRSPNYGYTF. The chain joins TRBV9 to TRBJ1-2; D is ambiguous. V lost 4 bases and J 0 bases, leaving 16 bases between the germline ends. Germline V gives CDR1 SGDLS, CDR2 YYNGEE. The CDR3 consists of 16 residues.

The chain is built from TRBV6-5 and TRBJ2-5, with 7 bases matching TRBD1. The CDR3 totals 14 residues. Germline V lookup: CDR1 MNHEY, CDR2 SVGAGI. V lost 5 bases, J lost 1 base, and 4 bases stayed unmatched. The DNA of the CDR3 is TGTGCCAGCAGTCCTCGGACAGGCCAAGAGACCCAGTACTTC. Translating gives CASSPRTGQETQYF.

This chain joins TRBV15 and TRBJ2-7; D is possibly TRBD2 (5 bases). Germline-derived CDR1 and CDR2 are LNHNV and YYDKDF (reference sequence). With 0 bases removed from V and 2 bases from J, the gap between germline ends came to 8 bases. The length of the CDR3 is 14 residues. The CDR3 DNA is TGTGCCACCAGCAGAGATGAGGGAGCCTACGAGCAGTACTTC. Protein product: CATSRDEGAYEQYF.

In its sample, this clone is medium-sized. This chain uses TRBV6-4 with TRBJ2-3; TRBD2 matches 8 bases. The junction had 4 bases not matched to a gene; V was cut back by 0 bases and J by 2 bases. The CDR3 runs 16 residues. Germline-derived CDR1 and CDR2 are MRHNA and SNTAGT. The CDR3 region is CASSDSAGGSTDTQYF. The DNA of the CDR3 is TGTGCCAGCAGTGACTCGGCGGGGGGCTCCACAGATACGCAGTATTTT.

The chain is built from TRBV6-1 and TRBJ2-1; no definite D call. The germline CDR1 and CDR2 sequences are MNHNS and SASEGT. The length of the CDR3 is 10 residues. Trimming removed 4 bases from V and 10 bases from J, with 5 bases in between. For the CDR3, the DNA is TGTGCCAGCAGTGTGGTCGAGCAGTTCTTC. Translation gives CASSVVEQFF.

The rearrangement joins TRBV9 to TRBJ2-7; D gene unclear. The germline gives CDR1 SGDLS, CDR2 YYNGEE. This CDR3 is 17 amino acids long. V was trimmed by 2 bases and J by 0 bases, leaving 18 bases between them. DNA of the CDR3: TGTGCCAGCAGCGTCGCTGACGGCAGCCTGAGCTCCTACGAGCAGTACTTC. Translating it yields CASSVADGSLSSYEQYF.

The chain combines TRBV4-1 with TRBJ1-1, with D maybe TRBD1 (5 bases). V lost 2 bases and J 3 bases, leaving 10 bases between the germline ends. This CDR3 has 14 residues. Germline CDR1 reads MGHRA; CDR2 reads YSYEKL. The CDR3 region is CASSQPDRDTEAFF. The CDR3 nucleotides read TGCGCCAGCAGCCAACCAGACAGAGACACTGAAGCTTTCTTT.

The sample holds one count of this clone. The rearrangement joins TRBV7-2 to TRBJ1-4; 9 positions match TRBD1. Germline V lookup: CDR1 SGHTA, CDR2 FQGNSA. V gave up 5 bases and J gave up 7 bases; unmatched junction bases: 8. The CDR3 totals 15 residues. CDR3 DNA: TGTGCCAGCAGCCCGCGCGGACAGGGGACTGAAAAACTGTTTTTT. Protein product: CASSPRGQGTEKLFF.

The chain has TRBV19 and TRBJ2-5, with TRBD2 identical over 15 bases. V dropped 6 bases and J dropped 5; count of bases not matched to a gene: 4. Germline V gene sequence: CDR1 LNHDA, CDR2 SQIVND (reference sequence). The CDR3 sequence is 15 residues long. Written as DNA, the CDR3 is TGTGCCAGTAGCGGGACTAGCGGGGGGTGGGAGACCCAGTACTTC. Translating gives CASSGTSGGWETQYF.